This T cell receptor beta chain was sequenced for a study of lymphopenia after photon versus proton radiotherapy (dated by TCRdb to about 2019). Turning to the overall study: Photon and proton radiation therapy were compared by the study for their immunological effects in patients with gastrointestinal tumors who developed high-grade lymphopenia. A cohort of around 20 patients with gastrointestinal tumors who received either photon or proton therapy and subsequently developed lymphopenia was included. The study was designed to characterize how the impact on the immune system differs between the two radiation modalities. Overall results and qualifications from the work: Proton-treated patients stayed relatively stable during treatment, while photon-treated patients lost naive T cells and TCR diversity and gained effector/memory populations. After the lymphocyte count nadir, oligoclonal expansion, especially of CD8+ Temra cells, was observed in photon-treated repertoires, and the drop in diversity was driven by this expansion. Among patients across the cohort who died, overall survival time showed an inverse correlation with a larger post-nadir drop in TCR diversity. The survival association was examined only in patients who died, and the authors described better survival with proton therapy as a possibility, not as a demonstrated result.

Details on this clone: Its cognate antigen has yet to be identified. No base quality values were provided; no much bigger clone lies one nucleotide off.

The protocol used for the library was the immunoSEQ multiplex PCR assay. Alongside multiparametric flow cytometry, deep sequencing of rearranged TCR beta loci was used to profile the T cell repertoires. TCRdb mirrors the immuneACCESS table, restricted to in-frame sequences. Some clones are absent from its copies; in checked studies, under half trace to an unresolved V gene, and the reason for the others is unknown. The sample data list roughly 49,000 clones, and approximately 92% of these were observed just once. The ten largest clones capture around 17% of the sample. At the junction V is shortened by 0 bases and J by 2 bases, with 13 bases in between. The germline V gene specifies LGHNA as CDR1 and YNFKEQ as CDR2. The cysteine opens and the phenylalanine closes a CDR3 of 16 amino acids. CDR3 DNA only is kept here, 48 bases in frame from base 1.

This sequence uses TRBV4-2 and TRBJ2-5; a tentative D match to TRBD2 spans 5 bases. The receptor was derived from a woman in her thirties or forties with cholangiocarcinoma. Sample: peripheral blood, taken from a patient treated with photon-based radiotherapy. CDR3 reads: CASSQEGRRLQETQYF. The DNA sequence is given as TGTGCCAGCAGCCAAGAAGGGCGGCGACTACAAGAGACCCAGTACTTC.